The 6 T cell receptor beta chains below were found in one sample sequenced in a study of CD8 T cells in Susac syndrome. About 0.5 to 1 ug RNA was reverse transcribed with random hexamers. Each CDR3 protein gets one entry after TCRdb re-called the immunoSEQ multiplex PCR reads with MiXCR. The top ten hold about 0.1% of the sample, which has some 240,000 distinct CDR3 sequences, about 96% seen once. The sample consisted of CD4+ T cells from PBMCs. The receptors here all came from a human donor with Susac syndrome.

This chain links TRBV14 with TRBJ2-7; tentative D call: TRBD1 (5 bases). V gave up 2 bases and J gave up 6 bases, with 11 bases separating them. The germline V gene encodes CDR1 SGHDN and CDR2 FVKESK. CDR3 length equals 13 residues. The DNA for the CDR3 is TGTGCCAGCAGCCAAAGACAGCTTGGCGAGCAGTACTTC. Its translation: CASSQRQLGEQYF. The full variable domain, in which reference TRBV14 and TRBJ2-7 provide the parts outside the CDR3, is EAGVTQFPSHSVIEKGQTVTLRCDPISGHDNLYWYRRVMGKEIKFLLHFVKESKQDESGMPNNRFLAERTGGTYSTLKVQPAELEDSGVYFCASSQRQLGEQYFGPGTRLTVT.

This clonotype was observed a single time. The chain joins TRBV27 to TRBJ2-7; TRBD2 agrees at 10 bases. Germline CDR1 is MNHEY and CDR2 is SMNVEV (reference sequence). V shed 5 bases and J 2 bases; nucleotides not matched to a gene: 6. The CDR3 is made up of 15 amino acids. In nucleotides, the CDR3 is TGTGCCAGCAGTGTCGGGACTAGCGCGGCCTACGAGCAGTACTTC. Translating it yields CASSVGTSAAYEQYF.

This chain uses TRBV12-3 or TRBV12-4 with TRBJ1-2; no firm D call. CDR3 length: 12 amino acids. Trimming removed 7 bases from V and 0 bases from J, with 6 bases in between. The CDR3 region has the DNA TGTGCCAGCACAACGACTAACTATGGCTACACCTTC. Protein sequence: CASTTTNYGYTF.

This sequence joins TRBV23-1 and TRBJ2-7; no clear D. TRBV23-1 falls under the ORF class, with uncertain function. The ends were cut back, 2 bases at V and 1 base at J, with 18 bases in the middle. The length of the CDR3 is 17 residues. CDR3 sequence: CASSQPRVGPLSYEQYF. DNA for the CDR3: TGCGCCAGCAGTCAACCGAGAGTTGGCCCTCTTTCCTACGAGCAGTACTTC.

The chain recombines TRBV24-1 with TRBJ2-3; D possibly matches TRBD1 or TRBD2 (5 bases each). The CDR3 contains 16 residues. Trimming stripped 4 bases from V and 0 bases from J, with 13 bases between. CDR1 is KGHDR and CDR2 is SFDVKD in the germline V gene. CDR3 sequence: CATSETGRLSTDTQYF. CDR3 sequence (DNA): TGTGCCACCAGTGAGACGGGACGGTTAAGCACAGATACGCAGTATTTT.

Here the CDR3 reads CASSQDRSSGAYEQYF. The DNA of the CDR3 is TGTGCCAGCAGCCAAGATCGCTCTAGCGGGGCCTACGAGCAGTACTTC. This chain uses TRBV3-1 with TRBJ2-7; TRBD2 matches 9 bases. The germline V gene has CDR1 LGHDT and CDR2 YNNKEL (reference sequence). The J segment lost 2 bases and the V segment lost 0 bases, leaving 5 bases of the junction unmatched. CDR3 length: 16 amino acids.